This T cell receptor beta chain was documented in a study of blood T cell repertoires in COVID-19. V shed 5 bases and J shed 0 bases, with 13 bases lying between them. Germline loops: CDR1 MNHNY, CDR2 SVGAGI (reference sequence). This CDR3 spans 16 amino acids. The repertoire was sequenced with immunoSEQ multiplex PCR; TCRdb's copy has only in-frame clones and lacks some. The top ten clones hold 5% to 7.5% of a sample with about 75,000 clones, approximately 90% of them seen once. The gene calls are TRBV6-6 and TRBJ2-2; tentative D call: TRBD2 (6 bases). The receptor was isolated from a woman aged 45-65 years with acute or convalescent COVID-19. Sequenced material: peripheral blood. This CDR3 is CASSPADYTNTGELFF. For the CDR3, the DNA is TGTGCCAGCAGTCCAGCGGACTACACGAACACCGGGGAGCTGTTTTTT.